The 2 T cell receptor beta chains given below trace back to one sample, sequenced in a study of blood T cell repertoires in COVID-19. The method was immunoSEQ multiplex PCR; TCRdb's version includes in-frame clones alone and lacks a portion of them. The data hold about 170,000 clones, with 80% to 95% observed a single time. Sequenced input: peripheral blood. The source of these receptors is a man aged 25 to 45 with COVID-19, enrolled during active disease.

The chain combines TRBV13 with TRBJ1-2; perhaps TRBD1 as D (6 bases). This CDR3 region has 15 residues. V was cut by 4 bases and J by 5 bases, with 17 bases left in between. Germline V gene lookup returns CDR1 PRHDT and CDR2 FYEKMQ (reference sequence). The CDR3 region has the DNA TGTGCCAGCAGCTCCTACAGGGAGAGGCAATATGGCTACACCTTC. Its protein product is CASSSYRERQYGYTF.

The chain joins TRBV28 to TRBJ1-1; the D is unclear. From germline, CDR1 is MDHEN and CDR2 SYDVKM. Trimming took 3 bases from V and 3 from J, leaving 11 bases between them. CDR3 length: 14 residues. CDR3 sequence reads: CASSFLTRHTEAFF. Written as DNA, the CDR3 is TGTGCCAGCAGTTTCCTTACCAGGCACACTGAAGCTTTCTTT.